This record looks at one T cell receptor beta chain sequence and its context. Participant-given clinical history determined each cohort assignment. The CDR3 contains 12 residues. Germline CDR1 SQVTM, CDR2 ANQGSEA. Trimming left V 4 bases short and J 5 bases short, with 12 bases between. The data were taken from a study of blood T cell repertoires in COVID-19. Study as a whole: Samples of COVID-19 (acute and convalescent) were obtained from the United States, Italy and Spain.

Clones were sequenced by immunoSEQ multiplex PCR, and TCRdb holds only the in-frame ones, with some missing. The profile shows 270,000 or so clones, 80% to 85% of them singletons. The chain links TRBV29-1 to TRBJ2-7; D is unclear. The TCR sequence derives from a man in his forties or fifties who had recovered from COVID-19. The sequenced sample consisted of PBMCs or T cells enriched from blood (not recorded which). DNA of the CDR3: TGCAGCGTTGGTAAAGGTGGAGACGAGCAGTACTTC. Translation: CSVGKGGDEQYF.